The TCR beta chain described here comes from a study of blood T cells in healthy people across ages. Next came a second PCR, run for about 6 to 12 cycles, which used a sample-barcoded 5' primer along with a J-beta primer mix. Each of the cDNA molecules was tagged by a template-switch adaptor with 12 random nucleotides. TCRdb passed the 5' RACE reads through MiXCR, listing each CDR3 protein once. The repertoire holds more than 600,000 distinct CDR3 sequences, with 25% as singletons. Germline CDR1 MNHEY, CDR2 SVGAGI. V lost 1 base, J lost 1 base, and 5 bases stayed unmatched. The CDR3 extends over 17 amino acids. The same sample was also used in a study of T cells of mothers and their children. That work contributes: Samples were provided by three healthy Caucasian mothers and their six children. From each mother came over 9.5 million TCR beta CDR3 reads, and from each child came 3 million to 3.5 million.

The origin of this receptor is a boy younger than 18 in good health. Sample: blood. The chain has TRBV6-5 and TRBJ2-5; 11 bases line up with TRBD2. CDR3 in DNA: TGTGCCAGCAGTTACTGGAGTAGCGGGAGGGTCCAAGAGACCCAGTACTTC. As protein: CASSYWSSGRVQETQYF.